The sequence of this T cell receptor beta chain was determined in a study of shared clonotypes between healthy human individuals. Germline V gene data show CDR1 as SEHNR and CDR2 as FQNEAQ (reference sequence). V gave up 5 bases and J gave up 6 bases; unmatched junction bases: 16. The CDR3 is 16 residues long. Using immunoSEQ multiplex PCR, the repertoire was profiled, and TCRdb retains in-frame clones only, with some absent. Of some 2,000,000 clones in the sample, around 95% were seen once. The chain couples TRBV7-9 to TRBJ2-7, with 7 bases that match TRBD1. The sequencing input was naive CD4+ T cells sorted from blood. Noted subset: CD45RA+ positively selected. The receptor was derived from a man aged 18 to 35 in good health. CDR3 loop: CASSQPELGQVAEQYF. The CDR3 DNA reads as TGTGCCAGCAGCCAACCAGAGCTAGGACAGGTTGCCGAGCAGTACTTC.